This TCR beta chain was recorded in a study of response to subunit inactivated influenza vaccine (dated by TCRdb to between 2017 and 2018). Regarding the complete study: Deep quantitative T cell receptor repertoire profiling was used in the study to track responses to a trivalent subunit inactivated influenza vaccine.

On this clonotype: Its antigen is unknown. No base quality information exists; no much larger clone differs at one position.

Library method: RT-PCR. Sequencing took place on an Illumina HiSeq 2500. TCRdb reprocessed the public reads (quality trimming at Q25 with fastp, clone calling with MiXCR) and kept in-frame beta chains. Rows are combined by CDR3 protein, so each entry shows the most common genes and DNA. For this sample the table gives 300,000 to 350,000 distinct CDR3 sequences, of which around a fifth were detected only once. Together, the top ten hold roughly 10% of the sample. General study outcomes and caveats: The authors suggested that each seasonal influenza vaccination may recruit only a limited number of new T cells.

The source was PBMCs from blood, collected approximately 20 months after vaccination. This TCR was recovered from a man in his fifties or sixties who received an inactivated influenza vaccine. Donor details come from another sample of the same person, matched by shared clones.

The encoded CDR3 is CASSQEGTQYNEQFF. The nucleotide sequence reads as follows: TGCGCCAGCAGCCAAGAAGGGACACAGTACAATGAGCAGTTCTTC. The chain is encoded by TRBV4-3 joined to TRBJ2-1, with a tentative D gene TRBD1 over 6 matching bases. CDR1 and CDR2 (LGHNA, YSLEER) derive from the germline V gene. From the cysteine through the phenylalanine, the CDR3 covers 15 amino acids. Solely the CDR3 DNA is kept, with 45 bases framed from the first base. The V and J ends are trimmed by 0 bases and 4 bases, leaving 10 bases between them.